Described below is a single TCR beta chain sequence and its context. What it recognizes is unknown. V dropped 6 bases and J dropped 2 bases, with 8 bases sitting between them. CDR1 is LNHDA, CDR2 SQIVND, per germline (reference sequence). The CDR3 length is 12 residues. Profiling of TCR beta VDJ combinations and CDR3 sequences used genomic DNA as template. TCRdb re-called the reads with MiXCR, one entry per CDR3 protein. In the table there are about 110,000 distinct CDR3 sequences, about half of which are singletons. This sample was taken from a study of CD8+CD57+ T cells in acquired aplastic anemia. The study's findings and limits: Controls did not differ significantly from patients in CD8+ Simpson's diversity.

The V gene is TRBV19, the J gene TRBJ2-7; D unclear. The TCR was taken from a human donor in good health, serving as a control. The sample consisted of sorted CD4+, CD8+, or CD8+CD57+ T cells (not recorded which) from PBMCs. Here the CDR3 reads CASSTVPYEQYF. CDR3 nucleotides: TGTGCCAGTAGCACAGTCCCCTACGAGCAGTACTTC.